A single sample gave rise to the 14 T cell receptor beta chains below, sequenced in a study of human T cells and chemical hapten exposure. TCRdb re-derived calls from the RACE reads in MiXCR, one entry per CDR3 protein. The sample has under 450,000 distinct CDR3 sequences, under 6.5% seen once. Time point described: patch test 2, 6 weeks after DPC sensitization. Regarding treatment: therapeutic diphenylcyclopropenone sensitization with weekly scalp DPC. The sample was whole blood, taken in connection with sensitization to the hapten diphenylcyclopropenone (DPC). Every receptor here comes from a woman in her late teens or twenties with alopecia areata. Some clones in this sample may be carry-over from other donors' samples.

This rearrangement joins TRBV7-9 to TRBJ1-4; 11 nucleotides align to TRBD1. CDR1 and CDR2 from the germline V gene are SEHNR and FQNEAQ (reference sequence). CDR3 size: 16 residues. Trimming removed 4 bases from V and 3 bases from J; junction bases left unmatched: 4. The DNA for the CDR3 is TGTGCCAGCAGCTGGACAGGGGGCATGGCTAATGAAAAACTGTTTTTT. Translating it yields CASSWTGGMANEKLFF.

This clonotype was seen a handful of times. This chain connects TRBV29-1 to TRBJ2-5; D is perhaps TRBD1 or TRBD2 (5 bases each). The CDR3 runs 14 residues. Germline loops: CDR1 SQVTM, CDR2 ANQGSEA. Trimming stripped 7 bases from V and 7 bases from J, with 22 bases between. The CDR3 sequence is CSAQIGTSHPTQYF. The CDR3 nucleotides read TGCAGCGCCCAAATAGGGACCTCGCATCCGACCCAGTACTTC.

The chain is built from TRBV5-1 and TRBJ1-6, with D maybe TRBD1 (6 bases). The germline CDR1 and CDR2 sequences are SGHRS and YFSETQ. The V gene lost 2 bases and the J gene lost 7 bases, with 7 bases spanning the gap. CDR3 length equals 13 residues. The CDR3: CASSFGQNSPLHF. In nucleotides, the CDR3 is TGCGCCAGCAGCTTTGGACAGAATTCACCCCTCCACTTT.

This clonotype was seen repeatedly, ten times or more. The chain carries TRBV4-3 and TRBJ2-7; D is unclear. CDR3 length equals 14 residues. The V end lost 0 bases, the J end lost 4 bases, and 10 bases lay between the germline ends. Germline assignment: CDR1 LGHNA and CDR2 YSLEER. CDR3 amino acids: CASSQEVVRYEQYF. CDR3 coding DNA: TGCGCCAGCAGCCAAGAGGTTGTGAGGTACGAGCAGTACTTC.

The sample holds many counts of this clonotype. J is TRBJ1-6 and V is TRBV6-2 or TRBV6-3, with TRBD1 identical over 9 bases. The length of the CDR3 is 15 residues. The trim removed 4 bases at V and 10 bases at J, leaving 8 bases unmatched. The V gene's germline CDR1 is MNHEY and CDR2 SVGEGT. The CDR3 DNA reads as TGTGCCAGCAGTTGGGGACAGGGAGGATGGTCACCCCTCCACTTT. Amino acids: CASSWGQGGWSPLHF.

This clonotype occurred a few times. This chain connects TRBV28 to TRBJ2-7; tentatively, D is TRBD1 or TRBD2 (5 bases each). V was pared by 7 bases and J by 0 bases, with 22 bases between. Germline-derived CDR1 and CDR2 are MDHEN and SYDVKM. The CDR3 totals 17 residues. This CDR3 reads CASTPLLGGRSSYEQYF. The DNA for the CDR3 is TGTGCCAGCACCCCCCTCCTTGGGGGTAGGAGCTCCTACGAGCAGTACTTC.

The rearrangement joins TRBV7-2 to TRBJ2-1; 10 bases are shared with TRBD2. In germline, CDR1 is SGHTA, CDR2 FQGNSA. V lost 1 base and J lost 4; bases outside the gene matches: 1. This CDR3 is built from 15 residues. The CDR3 spells CASSLGSGGYNEQFF. CDR3 DNA sequence: TGTGCCAGCAGCTTAGGTAGCGGGGGGTACAATGAGCAGTTCTTC.

The rearrangement joins TRBV29-1 to TRBJ2-3, with 7 bases identical to TRBD1. J gave up 3 bases and V 4 bases, and 7 bases lay outside the gene matches. The length of the CDR3 is 14 residues. Germline V gene lookup returns CDR1 SQVTM and CDR2 ANQGSEA. The CDR3 loop is CSVVLARGTDTQYF. In DNA, the CDR3 is TGCAGCGTTGTACTGGCCAGGGGGACAGATACGCAGTATTTT.

This clonotype has more than one count but fewer than ten. This rearrangement joins TRBV6-5 to TRBJ2-3, with 10 bases matching TRBD2. The V gene's germline CDR1 is MNHEY and CDR2 SVGAGI. Unmatched junction bases numbered 10, after V lost 6 bases and J lost 1 base. This CDR3 has 17 amino acids. CDR3 nucleotides: TGTGCCAGCAGAAGGACTAGCGGTCTTGGGGGCACAGATACGCAGTATTTT. Its translation: CASRRTSGLGGTDTQYF.

This sequence joins TRBV20-1 and TRBJ2-3, with D hard to call. CDR3 length: 14 residues. Trimming took 3 bases from V and 4 from J, leaving 14 bases between them. CDR1 and CDR2 from the germline V gene are DFQATT and SNEGSKA (reference sequence). The CDR3 DNA sequence: TGCAGTGCTAGGTCTCCCTTTGGGTCAGATACGCAGTATTTT. It yields the protein CSARSPFGSDTQYF.

This clonotype has more than one count but fewer than ten. The V call is TRBV25-1, the J call TRBJ2-3, with unresolved D. The V and J ends lost 2 bases and 6 bases respectively, with 33 bases between them. The CDR3 spans 21 residues. From germline, CDR1 is MGHDK and CDR2 SYGVNS. CDR3 DNA sequence: TGTGCCAGCAGTGAAAGCATAGACGGAATAGTCCCCTCCGCTAGGCCTGATACGCAGTATTTT. Translated: CASSESIDGIVPSARPDTQYF.

This clonotype was counted many times. V is TRBV3-1 and J is TRBJ2-5; 12 positions agree with TRBD2. CDR1 is LGHDT, CDR2 YNNKEL, per germline (reference sequence). This CDR3 region has 17 residues. V lost 4 bases to trimming and J lost 0 bases; unmatched junction nucleotides: 6. The CDR3 region has the DNA TGTGCCAGCAGCCCTACTAGGACTAGCGGGGACCAAGAGACCCAGTACTTC. As protein: CASSPTRTSGDQETQYF.

This clonotype has more than one count but fewer than ten. The chain combines TRBV7-2 with TRBJ1-6; TRBD1 might be the D (6 bases). This CDR3 has 16 amino acids. Trimming shortened V by 4 bases and J by 6 bases, and 16 bases separated the two germline ends. CDR1 is SGHTA and CDR2 is FQGNSA in the germline V gene. The CDR3 loop reads CASSSGGAGINSPLHF. The DNA for the CDR3 is TGTGCCAGCAGCTCCGGGGGGGCAGGGATTAATTCACCCCTCCACTTT.

This clonotype was counted ten times or more. The V and J genes are TRBV6-2 or TRBV6-3 and TRBJ1-1; 7 bases map to TRBD1. J lost 0 bases, V lost 8 bases, and 12 bases had no gene match. The CDR3 is 16 amino acids. Per the germline V gene, CDR1 is MNHEY and CDR2 is SVGEGT. CDR3 coding DNA: TGTGCCAGCGACCTATCCAGACAGGGACTGAACACTGAAGCTTTCTTT. Translating it yields CASDLSRQGLNTEAFF.